This TCR beta chain was sequenced in a study of control samples from healthy donors and cancer patients (dated by TCRdb to about 2020). Regarding this clone: Its antigen remains unidentified. Base qualities are not recorded, but no much larger clone differs from it by a single base.

V gives up 7 bases and J gives up 4 bases, and the segment between their germline ends measures 16 bases. The germline V gene supplies CDR1 ENHRY and CDR2 SYGVKD. The CDR3 runs 14 amino acids, cysteine and phenylalanine included. Only the CDR3 portion is preserved as DNA: 42 bases, with reading frame beginning at the first base. Libraries came from the immunoSEQ multiplex PCR assay. In TCRdb, the immuneACCESS table is reduced to in-frame sequences with V and J assigned. These tables do not hold every clone; where another copy was compared, an unresolved V gene accounts for under half, and the others remain unexplained. The sample table lists some 130,000 clones, more than 80% of them with a count of one. The top ten clones comprise 2.5% to 3% of the sample.

Sequences were obtained from blood. The TCR originated in a man aged 35-49 years in good health. The chain was built from TRBV10-3 and TRBJ1-2; a tentative D match to TRBD1 spans 5 bases. The nucleotide sequence reads TGTGCCATCAACTACGGGGGTAGCCTCTATGGCTACACCTTC. Translated, it gives CAINYGGSLYGYTF.